This T cell receptor (beta chain) was captured in a study of regulatory T cells in long-lasting Graves disease. Combining iRepertoire HTBI primers with Arm-PCR of CDR3 regions, the authors built TCR beta libraries. Using its own MiXCR run on the multiplex PCR reads, TCRdb lists one record per CDR3 protein. The sample lists a few hundred thousand distinct CDR3 sequences; around 23% were seen once. Indicated time point: persistent/refractory GD, antithyroid drugs over 5 years with positive TRAb. Following extraction of RNA from PBMCs, that RNA was used to make the TCR library. This CDR3 has 16 residues. Trimming stripped 5 bases from V and 2 bases from J, with 22 bases between. Germline-derived CDR1 and CDR2 are DFQATT and SNEGSKA (reference sequence).

This specimen consisted of peripheral blood mononuclear cells (PBMCs), obtained when the disease was refractory, from a patient treated with antithyroid drugs. This rearrangement joins TRBV20-1 to TRBJ2-7; a possible D gene is TRBD2 (5 bases). The receptor was isolated from a woman aged 40 to 55 with Graves disease. CDR3 DNA: TGCAGTGCTGACACCGGACTCTCTCCTTTCGCCTACGAGCAGTACTTC. Its translation: CSADTGLSPFAYEQYF.